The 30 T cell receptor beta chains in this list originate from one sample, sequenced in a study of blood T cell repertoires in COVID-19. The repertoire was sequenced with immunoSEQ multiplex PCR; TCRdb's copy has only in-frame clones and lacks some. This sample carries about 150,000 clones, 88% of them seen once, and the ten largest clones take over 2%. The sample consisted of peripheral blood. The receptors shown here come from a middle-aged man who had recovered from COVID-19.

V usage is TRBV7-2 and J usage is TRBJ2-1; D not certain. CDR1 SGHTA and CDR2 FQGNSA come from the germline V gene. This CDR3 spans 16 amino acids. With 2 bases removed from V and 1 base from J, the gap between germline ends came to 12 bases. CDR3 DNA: TGTGCCAGCAGCTTAAGCCCCCCCGGGTCCTACAATGAGCAGTTCTTC. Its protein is CASSLSPPGSYNEQFF.

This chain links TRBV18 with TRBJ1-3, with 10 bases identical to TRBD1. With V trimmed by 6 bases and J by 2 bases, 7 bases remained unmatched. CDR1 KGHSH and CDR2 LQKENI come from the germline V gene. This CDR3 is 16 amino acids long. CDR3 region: CASSLDRGLAGNTIYF. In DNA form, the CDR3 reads TGTGCCAGCTCTCTGGACAGGGGGTTAGCTGGAAACACCATATATTTT.

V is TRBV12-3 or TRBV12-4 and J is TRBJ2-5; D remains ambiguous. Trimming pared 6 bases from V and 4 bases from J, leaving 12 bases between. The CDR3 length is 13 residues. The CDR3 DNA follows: TGTGCCAGCAGAGCGTCCCCCCCAGAGACCCAGTACTTC. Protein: CASRASPPETQYF.

CDR3: CASSVQPVSAGGAGTGELFF. CDR3 DNA sequence: TGTGCCAGCAGTGTCCAGCCGGTCTCGGCGGGAGGAGCGGGCACCGGGGAGCTGTTTTTT. This rearrangement joins TRBV6-1 to TRBJ2-2; 8 bases agree with TRBD2. This CDR3 spans 20 amino acids. Per the germline V gene, CDR1 is MNHNS and CDR2 is SASEGT. V lost 4 bases to trimming and J lost 4 bases; unmatched junction nucleotides: 20.

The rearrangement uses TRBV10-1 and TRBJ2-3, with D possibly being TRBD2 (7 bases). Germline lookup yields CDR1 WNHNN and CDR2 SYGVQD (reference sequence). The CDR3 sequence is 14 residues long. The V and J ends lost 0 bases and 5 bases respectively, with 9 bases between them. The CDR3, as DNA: TGCGCCAGCAGTGAGTCGAGGGGGGGAGATACGCAGTATTTT. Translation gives CASSESRGGDTQYF.

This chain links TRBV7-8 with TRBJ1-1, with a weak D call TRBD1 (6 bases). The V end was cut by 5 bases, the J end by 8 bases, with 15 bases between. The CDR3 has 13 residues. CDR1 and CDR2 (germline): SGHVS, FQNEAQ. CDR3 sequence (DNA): TGTGCCAGCAGCCGCACGACAGGTAGCGAAGCTTTCTTT. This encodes CASSRTTGSEAFF.

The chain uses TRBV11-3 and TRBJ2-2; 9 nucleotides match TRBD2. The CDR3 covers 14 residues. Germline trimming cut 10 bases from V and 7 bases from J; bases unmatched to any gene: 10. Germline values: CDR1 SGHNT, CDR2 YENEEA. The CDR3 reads CATAIAGAGGELFF. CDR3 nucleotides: TGTGCCACCGCGATAGCGGGGGCGGGCGGGGAGCTGTTTTTT.

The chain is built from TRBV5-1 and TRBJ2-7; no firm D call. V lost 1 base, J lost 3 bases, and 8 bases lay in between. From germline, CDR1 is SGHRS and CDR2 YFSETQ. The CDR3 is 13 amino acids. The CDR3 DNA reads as TGCGCCAGCAGCTTGCGGAGAGACTACGAGCAGTACTTC. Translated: CASSLRRDYEQYF.

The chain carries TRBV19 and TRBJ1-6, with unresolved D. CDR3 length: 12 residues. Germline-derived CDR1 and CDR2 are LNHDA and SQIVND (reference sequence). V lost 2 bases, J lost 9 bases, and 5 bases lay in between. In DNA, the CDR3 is TGTGCCAGTAGTATAATCGGTTCACCCCTCCACTTT. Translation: CASSIIGSPLHF.

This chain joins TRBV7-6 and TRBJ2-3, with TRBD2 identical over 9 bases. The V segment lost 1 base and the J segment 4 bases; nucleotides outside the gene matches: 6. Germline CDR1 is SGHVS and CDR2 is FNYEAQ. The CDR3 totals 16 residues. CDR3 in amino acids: CASSLGSGGGADTQYF. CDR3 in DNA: TGTGCCAGCAGCTTAGGTAGCGGGGGAGGGGCAGATACGCAGTATTTT.

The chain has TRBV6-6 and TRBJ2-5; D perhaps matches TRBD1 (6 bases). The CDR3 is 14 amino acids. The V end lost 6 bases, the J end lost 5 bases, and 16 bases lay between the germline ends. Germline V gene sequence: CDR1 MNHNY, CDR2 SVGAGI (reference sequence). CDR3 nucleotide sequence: TGTGCCAGCAGCCCAGGGGATCAACTGGAGACCCAGTACTTC. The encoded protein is CASSPGDQLETQYF.

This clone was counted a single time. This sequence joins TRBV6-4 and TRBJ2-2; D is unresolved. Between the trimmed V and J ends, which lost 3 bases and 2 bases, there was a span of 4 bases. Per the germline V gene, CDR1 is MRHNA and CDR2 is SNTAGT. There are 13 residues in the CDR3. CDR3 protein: CASSETNTGELFF. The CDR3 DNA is TGTGCCAGCAGTGAAACTAACACCGGGGAGCTGTTTTTT.

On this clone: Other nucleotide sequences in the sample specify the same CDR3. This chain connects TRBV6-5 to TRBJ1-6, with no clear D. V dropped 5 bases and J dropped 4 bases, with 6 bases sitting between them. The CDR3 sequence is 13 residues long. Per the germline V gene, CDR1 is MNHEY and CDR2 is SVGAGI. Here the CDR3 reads CASSPQYNSPLHF. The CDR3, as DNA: TGTGCCAGCAGTCCACAATATAATTCACCCCTCCACTTT.

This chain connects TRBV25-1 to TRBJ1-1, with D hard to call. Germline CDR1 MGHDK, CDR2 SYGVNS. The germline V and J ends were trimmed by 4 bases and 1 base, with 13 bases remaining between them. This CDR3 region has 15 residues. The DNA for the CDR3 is TGTGCCAGCAGTGGTCCCCCTCACAGGAACACTGAAGCTTTCTTT. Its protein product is CASSGPPHRNTEAFF. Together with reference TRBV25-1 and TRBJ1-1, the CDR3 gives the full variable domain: EADIYQTPRYLVIGTGKKITLECSQTMGHDKMYWYQQDPGMELHLIHYSYGVNSTEKGDLSSESTVSRIRTEHFPLTLESARPSHTSQYLCASSGPPHRNTEAFFGQGTRLTVV.

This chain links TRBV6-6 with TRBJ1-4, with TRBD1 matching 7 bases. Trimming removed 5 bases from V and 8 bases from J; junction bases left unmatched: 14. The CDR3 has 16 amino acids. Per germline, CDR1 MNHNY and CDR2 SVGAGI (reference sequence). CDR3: CASSPLGRDRLEKLFF. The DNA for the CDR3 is TGTGCCAGCAGTCCCCTCGGCCGGGACAGACTCGAAAAACTGTTTTTT.

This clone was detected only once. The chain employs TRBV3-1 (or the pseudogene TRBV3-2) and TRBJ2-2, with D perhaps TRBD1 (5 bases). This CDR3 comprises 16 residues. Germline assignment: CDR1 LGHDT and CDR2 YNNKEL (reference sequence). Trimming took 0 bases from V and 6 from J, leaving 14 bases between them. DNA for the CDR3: TGTGCCAGCAGCCAAGATAATCCAGGGTGGTCCGGGGAGCTGTTTTTT. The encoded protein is CASSQDNPGWSGELFF.

Written as DNA, the CDR3 is TGTGCCAGCAGTGAAGGACAGGGAGGACAGCCCCAGCATTTT. Translated: CASSEGQGGQPQHF. The rearrangement links TRBV2 to TRBJ1-5; 7 bases are shared with TRBD1. The CDR3 is made up of 14 amino acids. The germline gives CDR1 SNHLY, CDR2 FYNNEI. Trimming took 1 base from V and 7 from J; bases not matched to a gene: 4.

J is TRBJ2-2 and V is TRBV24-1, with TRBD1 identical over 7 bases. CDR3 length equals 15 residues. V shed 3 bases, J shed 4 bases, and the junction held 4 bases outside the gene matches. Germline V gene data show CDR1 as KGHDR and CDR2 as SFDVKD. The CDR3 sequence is CATSDRTGATGELFF. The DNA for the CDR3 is TGTGCCACCAGTGATCGGACAGGAGCCACCGGGGAGCTGTTTTTT.

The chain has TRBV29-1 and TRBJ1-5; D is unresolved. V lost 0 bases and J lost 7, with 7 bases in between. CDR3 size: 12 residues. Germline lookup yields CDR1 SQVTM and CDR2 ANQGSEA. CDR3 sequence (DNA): TGCAGCGTTGAAGATCCGGGGCAGCCCCAGCATTTT. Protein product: CSVEDPGQPQHF.

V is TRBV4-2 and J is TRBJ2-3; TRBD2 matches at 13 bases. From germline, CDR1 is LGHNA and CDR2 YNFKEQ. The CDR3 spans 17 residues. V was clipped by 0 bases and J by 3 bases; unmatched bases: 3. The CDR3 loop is CASSQETSGGVTDTQYF. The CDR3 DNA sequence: TGTGCCAGCAGCCAAGAAACTAGCGGGGGGGTAACAGATACGCAGTATTTT.

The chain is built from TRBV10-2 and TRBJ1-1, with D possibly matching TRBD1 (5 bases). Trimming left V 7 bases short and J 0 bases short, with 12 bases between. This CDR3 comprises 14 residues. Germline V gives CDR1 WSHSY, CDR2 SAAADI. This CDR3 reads CASMRQLVNTEAFF. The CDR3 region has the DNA TGCGCCAGCATGAGACAGTTAGTGAACACTGAAGCTTTCTTT.

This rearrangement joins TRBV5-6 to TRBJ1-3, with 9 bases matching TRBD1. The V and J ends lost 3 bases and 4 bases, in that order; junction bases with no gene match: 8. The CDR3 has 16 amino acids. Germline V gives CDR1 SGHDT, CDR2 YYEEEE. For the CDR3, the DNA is TGTGCCAGCAGCTCTTCCGGGACAGGGTACGGAAACACCATATATTTT. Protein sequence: CASSSSGTGYGNTIYF.

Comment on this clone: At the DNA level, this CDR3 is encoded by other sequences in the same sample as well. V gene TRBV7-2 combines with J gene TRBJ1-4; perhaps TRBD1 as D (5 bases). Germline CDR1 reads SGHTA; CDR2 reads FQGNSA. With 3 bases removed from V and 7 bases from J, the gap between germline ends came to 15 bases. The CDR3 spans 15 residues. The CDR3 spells CASSFFSREGEKLFF. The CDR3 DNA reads TGTGCCAGCAGCTTTTTCTCCAGGGAGGGTGAAAAACTGTTTTTT. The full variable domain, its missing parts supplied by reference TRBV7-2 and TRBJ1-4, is GAGVSQSPSNKVTEKGKDVELRCDPISGHTALYWYRQSLGQGLEFLIYFQGNSAPDKSGLPSDRFSAERTGGSVSTLTIQRTQQEDSAVYLCASSFFSREGEKLFFGSGTQLSVL.

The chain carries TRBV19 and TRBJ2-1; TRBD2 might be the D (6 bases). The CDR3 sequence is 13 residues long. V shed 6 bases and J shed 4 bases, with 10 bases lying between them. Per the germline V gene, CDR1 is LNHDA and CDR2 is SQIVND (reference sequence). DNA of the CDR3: TGTGCCAGTAGCTTACGGGAGTACAATGAGCAGTTCTTC. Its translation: CASSLREYNEQFF.

Here the CDR3 reads CAWSVGGRELFF. The CDR3 bases are TGTGCCTGGAGTGTGGGGGGTCGGGAGCTGTTTTTT. V gene TRBV30 combines with J gene TRBJ2-2; D is perhaps TRBD2 (6 bases). V gave up 0 bases and J gave up 9 bases, with 8 bases separating them. The V gene's germline CDR1 is GTSNPN and CDR2 SVGIG (reference sequence). The CDR3 contains 12 residues.

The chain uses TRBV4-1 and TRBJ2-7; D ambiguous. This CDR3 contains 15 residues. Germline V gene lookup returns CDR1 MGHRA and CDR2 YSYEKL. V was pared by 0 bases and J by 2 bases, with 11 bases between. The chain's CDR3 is CASSQDGDATYEQYF. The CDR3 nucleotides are TGCGCCAGCAGCCAAGATGGAGACGCGACCTACGAGCAGTACTTC.

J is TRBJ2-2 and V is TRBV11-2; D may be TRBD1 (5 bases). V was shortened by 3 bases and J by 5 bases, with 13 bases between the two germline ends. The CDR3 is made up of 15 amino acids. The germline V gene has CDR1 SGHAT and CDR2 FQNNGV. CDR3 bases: TGTGCCAGCAGCTTTAGGGCAGGGAAAACCGGGGAGCTGTTTTTT. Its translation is CASSFRAGKTGELFF.

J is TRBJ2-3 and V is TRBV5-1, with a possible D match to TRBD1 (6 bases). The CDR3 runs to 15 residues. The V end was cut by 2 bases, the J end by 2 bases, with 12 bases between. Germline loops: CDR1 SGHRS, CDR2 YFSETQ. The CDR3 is CASSLQGPHTDTQYF. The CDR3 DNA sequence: TGCGCCAGCAGCTTACAGGGACCCCACACAGATACGCAGTATTTT.

This CDR3 reads CASSLSGGTEAFF. The CDR3 DNA reads TGCGCCAGCAGCTTATCAGGGGGCACTGAAGCTTTCTTT. V gene TRBV5-1 combines with J gene TRBJ1-1, with TRBD1 matching over 7 bases. This CDR3 has 13 residues. Germline V gene data show CDR1 as SGHRS and CDR2 as YFSETQ. Trimming removed 2 bases from V and 4 bases from J; junction bases left unmatched: 2.

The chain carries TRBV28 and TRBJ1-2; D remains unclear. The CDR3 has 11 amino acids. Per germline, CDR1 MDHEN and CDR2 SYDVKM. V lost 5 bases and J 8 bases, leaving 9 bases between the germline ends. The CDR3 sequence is CASSHNWGYTF. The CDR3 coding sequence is TGTGCCAGCAGTCACAATTGGGGCTACACCTTC.